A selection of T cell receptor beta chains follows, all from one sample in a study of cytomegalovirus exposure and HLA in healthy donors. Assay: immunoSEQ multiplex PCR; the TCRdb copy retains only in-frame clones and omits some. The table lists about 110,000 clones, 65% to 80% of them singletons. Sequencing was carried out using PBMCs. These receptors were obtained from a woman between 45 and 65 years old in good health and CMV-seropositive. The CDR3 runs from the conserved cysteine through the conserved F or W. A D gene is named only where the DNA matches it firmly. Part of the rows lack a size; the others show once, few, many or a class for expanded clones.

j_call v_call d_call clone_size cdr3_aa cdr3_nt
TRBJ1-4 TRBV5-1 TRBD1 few CASGTGGEEKLFF TGCGCCAGCGGTACAGGGGGCGAGGAAAAACTGTTTTTT
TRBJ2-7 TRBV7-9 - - CSSSPGSYEQYF TGTTCCAGCAGCCCGGGTTCCTACGAGCAGTACTTC
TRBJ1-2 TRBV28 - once CASSRDRGYTF TGTGCCAGCAGCAGGGATCGCGGCTACACCTTC
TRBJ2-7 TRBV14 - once CASSQKGGQYYEQYF TGTGCCAGCAGCCAAAAGGGGGGACAGTACTACGAGCAGTACTTC
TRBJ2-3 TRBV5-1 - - CASSTYTDTQYF TGCGCCAGCAGCACCTACACAGATACGCAGTATTTT
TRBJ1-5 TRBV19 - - CASSLFATVGTHSNQPQHF TGTGCCAGTAGTCTTTTCGCCACTGTAGGGACTCATAGCAATCAGCCCCAGCATTTT
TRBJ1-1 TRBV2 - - CASSVAAAGTEAFF TGTGCCAGCAGTGTGGCGGCCGCCGGCACTGAAGCTTTCTTT
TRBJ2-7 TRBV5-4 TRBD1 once CASRSTGGGTYEQYF TGTGCCAGCCGATCTACAGGGGGTGGCACCTACGAGCAGTACTTC
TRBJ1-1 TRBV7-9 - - CASSLLVPGGGTEAFF TGTGCCAGCAGCTTATTAGTTCCGGGGGGTGGTACTGAAGCTTTCTTT
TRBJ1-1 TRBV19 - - CASITGKEVNTEAFF TGTGCCAGTATAACAGGTAAAGAGGTAAACACTGAAGCTTTCTTT
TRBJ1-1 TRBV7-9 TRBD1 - CSSSLQGKNTEAFF TGTTCCAGCAGCTTACAGGGGAAAAACACTGAAGCTTTCTTT
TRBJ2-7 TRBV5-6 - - CASSFRAEQYF TGTGCCAGCAGCTTCAGGGCCGAGCAGTACTTC
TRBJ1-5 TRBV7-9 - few CASSPSLRDQPQHF TGTGCCAGCAGCCCGTCCCTCCGAGATCAGCCCCAGCATTTT
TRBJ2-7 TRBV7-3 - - CASSLRGHPNDYEQYF TGTGCCAGCAGCTTAAGAGGACACCCCAATGATTACGAGCAGTACTTC
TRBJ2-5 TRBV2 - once CASYTLARETQYF TGTGCCAGCTACACTCTAGCCAGAGAGACCCAGTACTTC
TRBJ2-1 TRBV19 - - CASSIDTVSSYNEQFF TGTGCCAGTAGTATAGATACAGTGAGCTCCTACAATGAGCAGTTCTTC
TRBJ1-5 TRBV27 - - CASSLYGDIQSQPQHF TGTGCCAGCAGTTTATATGGGGACATTCAAAGTCAGCCCCAGCATTTT
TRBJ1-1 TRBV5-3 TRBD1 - CARSEGTGFGTEAFF TGTGCCAGAAGCGAGGGGACAGGGTTCGGGACTGAAGCTTTCTTT
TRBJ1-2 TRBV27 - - CASSYLGRGGHGYTF TGTGCCAGCAGTTATCTCGGAAGGGGAGGGCATGGCTACACCTTC
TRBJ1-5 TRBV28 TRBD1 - CASSLRGTVNQPQHF TGTGCCAGCAGTTTACGGGGGACAGTTAATCAGCCCCAGCATTTT
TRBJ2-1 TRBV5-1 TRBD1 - CASSLNLGQGNNEQFF TGCGCCAGCAGCTTAAACCTGGGACAGGGAAACAATGAGCAGTTCTTC
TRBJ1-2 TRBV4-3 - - CASSQDGGGFNGYTF TGCGCCAGCAGCCAAGATGGGGGGGGTTTTAATGGCTACACCTTC
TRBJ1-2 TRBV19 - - CASSTLRGYGYTF TGTGCCAGTAGTACACTCAGGGGCTATGGCTACACCTTC
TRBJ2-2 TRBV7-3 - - CASSFLDRNTGELFF TGTGCCAGCAGCTTCCTCGACAGAAACACCGGGGAGCTGTTTTTT
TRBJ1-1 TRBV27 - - CASSPGWGGNTEAFF TGTGCCAGCAGCCCAGGTTGGGGAGGCAACACTGAAGCTTTCTTT
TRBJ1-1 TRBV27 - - CASSSQANTEAFF TGTGCCAGCAGCTCCCAGGCGAACACTGAAGCTTTCTTT
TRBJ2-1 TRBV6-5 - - CATVRAASYNEQFF TGTGCCACGGTGAGGGCGGCCTCCTACAATGAGCAGTTCTTC
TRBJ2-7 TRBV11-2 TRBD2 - CASSPSGDSYEQYF TGTGCCAGCAGTCCTAGCGGGGACTCCTACGAGCAGTACTTC
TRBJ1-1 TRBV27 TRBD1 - CASSPNYRGLKESFF TGTGCCAGCAGTCCGAACTACAGGGGCCTTAAGGAATCTTTCTTT
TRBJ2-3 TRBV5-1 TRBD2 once CASSPGGAGTDTQYF TGCGCCAGCAGCCCGGGGGGAGCCGGCACAGATACGCAGTATTTT
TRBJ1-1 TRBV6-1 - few CASSPRQGTNTEAFF TGTGCCAGCAGTCCCCGTCAGGGGACGAACACTGAAGCTTTCTTT
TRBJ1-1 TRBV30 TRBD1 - CAWSKGQGTRIRRMNTEAFF TGTGCCTGGAGTAAAGGACAGGGCACCAGGATAAGACGAATGAACACTGAAGCTTTCTTT
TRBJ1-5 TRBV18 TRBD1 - CASSPSQGASNQPQHF TGTGCCAGCTCACCATCACAGGGGGCATCGAATCAGCCCCAGCATTTT
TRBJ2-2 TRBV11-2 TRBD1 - CASSLDRGNTGELFF TGTGCCAGCAGCTTGGACAGGGGGAACACCGGGGAGCTGTTTTTT
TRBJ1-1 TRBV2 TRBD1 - CASRSLRDRALNTEAFF TGTGCCAGCAGATCACTCCGGGACAGGGCCCTCAACACTGAAGCTTTCTTT
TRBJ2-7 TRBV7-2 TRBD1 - CASSKDRGPYEQYF TGTGCCAGCAGCAAGGACAGGGGGCCCTACGAGCAGTACTTC
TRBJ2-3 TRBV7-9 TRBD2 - CASSFLTDRLAASTDTQYF TGTGCCAGCAGCTTCCTCACCGACCGCCTAGCGGCTAGCACAGATACGCAGTATTTT
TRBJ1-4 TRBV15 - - CATSRDSGGLNEKLFF TGTGCCACCAGCAGAGATTCCGGGGGATTGAACGAAAAACTGTTTTTT
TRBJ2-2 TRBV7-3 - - CASSPWGTRGGELFF TGTGCCAGCAGTCCCTGGGGGACACGGGGCGGGGAGCTGTTTTTT
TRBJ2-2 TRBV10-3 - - CAIKGDARWSGELFF TGTGCCATCAAAGGAGACGCTCGATGGTCCGGGGAGCTGTTTTTT
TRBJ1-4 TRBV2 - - CASSEALLSGTGLFF TGTGCCAGCAGTGAAGCGCTACTCTCTGGTACGGGACTGTTTTTT
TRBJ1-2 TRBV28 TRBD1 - CASSSGQGAYGYTF TGTGCCAGCAGTTCGGGACAGGGAGCCTATGGCTACACCTTC
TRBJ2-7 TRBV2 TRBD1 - CASRQGQGDYEQYF TGTGCCAGCCGCCAGGGACAGGGAGATTACGAGCAGTACTTC
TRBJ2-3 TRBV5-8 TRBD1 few CASRLGDRVTDTQYF TGTGCCAGCCGCCTCGGGGACAGGGTCACAGATACGCAGTATTTT
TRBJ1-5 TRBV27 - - CASRQPQSNQPQHF TGTGCCAGCCGTCAACCCCAGAGCAATCAGCCCCAGCATTTT
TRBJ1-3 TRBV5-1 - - CASSQDSFSGNTIYF TGCGCCAGCAGCCAGGACAGCTTCTCTGGAAACACCATATATTTT
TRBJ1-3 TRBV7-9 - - CSSSLPGNTIYF TGTTCCAGCAGCCTACCTGGAAACACCATATATTTT
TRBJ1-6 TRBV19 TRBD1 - CASSPQGFSPLHF TGTGCCAGTAGTCCACAGGGGTTTTCACCCCTCCACTTT
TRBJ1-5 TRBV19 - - CATAFGNQPQHF TGTGCCACCGCGTTTGGCAATCAGCCCCAGCATTTT